The sequence of this T cell receptor (beta chain) was determined in a study of OX40 agonist ivuxolimab in advanced cancers. Repertoires were generated with immunoSEQ multiplex PCR, while TCRdb's copy carries only in-frame clones and drops some. The sample includes 60,000 to 85,000 clones, roughly 80% of them seen just once. This CDR3 is built from 12 residues. Per germline, CDR1 MDHEN and CDR2 SYDVKM. Trimming took off 5 bases at V and 3 bases at J, with 7 bases between the two ends. This receptor was obtained from an adult with an advanced solid tumor such as melanoma, head and neck, liver or kidney cancer. The chain employs TRBV28 and TRBJ1-1; D unclear. This material consisted of CD4+ or CD8+ T cells sorted from blood, taken in a trial of the OX40 agonist ivuxolimab. CDR3 nucleotides: TGTGCCAGCAGTCCGCAGTACACTGAAGCTTTCTTT. Residues: CASSPQYTEAFF.